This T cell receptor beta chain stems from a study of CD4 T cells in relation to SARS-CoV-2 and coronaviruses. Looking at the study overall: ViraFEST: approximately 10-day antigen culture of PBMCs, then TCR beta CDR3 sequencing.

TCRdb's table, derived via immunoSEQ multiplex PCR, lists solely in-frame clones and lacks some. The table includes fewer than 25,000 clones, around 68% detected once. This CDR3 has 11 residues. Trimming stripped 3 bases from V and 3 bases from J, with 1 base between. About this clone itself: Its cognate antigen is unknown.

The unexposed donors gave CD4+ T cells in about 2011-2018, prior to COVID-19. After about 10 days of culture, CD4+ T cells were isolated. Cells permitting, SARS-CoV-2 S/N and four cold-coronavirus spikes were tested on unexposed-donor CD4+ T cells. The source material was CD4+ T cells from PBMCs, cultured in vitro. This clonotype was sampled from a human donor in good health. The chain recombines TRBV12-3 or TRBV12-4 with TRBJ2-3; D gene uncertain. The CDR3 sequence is CASSFTDTQYF. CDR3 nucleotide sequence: TGTGCCAGCAGTTTTACAGATACGCAGTATTTT.